This T cell receptor beta chain was sequenced in a study of tissue T cells after allogeneic stem cell transplantation. General study findings and limits: In patients and mice, blood and spleen missed much of tissue repertoire. Within patients, tissue anatomy strongly shaped TCR repertoire composition.

Time point of the sample: mouse harvest day 7 after allogeneic transplant. Tail vein injection delivered 10^7 T-cell-depleted bone marrow cells and 10^6 splenic CD5+ T cells. This mouse GVHD model was MHC-mismatched B6 to BALB/c, profiled day 7 or 14. This CDR3 is built from 15 residues. Germline CDR1 is SGHDT and CDR2 is FRDEAV. Trimming cost V 1 base and J 0 bases, with 9 bases left between them. Survey-depth TCRbeta CDR3 sequencing reported V/J genes and productive frequencies. Here immunoSEQ multiplex PCR was the method, and the copy in TCRdb shows in-frame clones only, minus some. The sample lists over 6,000 clones, approximately 52% occurring once. This clone was detected only a few times. What it recognizes is unknown. Gene and germline names: mouse. The read terminates 1 residue before the CDR3 end, so the remaining end is supplied by the germline J gene.

Sequenced sample: gut tissue. The chain joins TRBV14 to TRBJ2-3; D possibly corresponds to TRBD1 (5 bases). The receptor was derived from a female BALB/c mouse given C57BL/6 T cells with graft-versus-host disease after an allogeneic hematopoietic cell transplant. The sequenced part of the CDR3 DNA is TGTGCCAGCAGTTTCGAGCAGGGTAGTGCAGAAACGCTGTAT. This encodes CASSFEQGSAETLY. The whole CDR3 region reads CASSFEQGSAETLYF.